The 14 T cell receptor beta chains below all came from one sample that was sequenced in a study of blood T cell repertoires in COVID-19. Produced via immunoSEQ multiplex PCR; TCRdb's table is partial and in-frame only. The table shows 70,000 or so clones, with around nine tenths occurring only once. Sequencing used peripheral blood. Receptors were obtained from an elderly woman with active or convalescent COVID-19.

The chain couples TRBV7-2 to TRBJ2-5, with D maybe TRBD2 (6 bases). Trimming took off 5 bases at V and 5 bases at J, with 21 bases between the two ends. The CDR3 has 16 amino acids. Germline-derived CDR1 and CDR2 are SGHTA and FQGNSA. The CDR3 is CASSPNRLASGETQYF. Written as DNA, the CDR3 is TGTGCCAGCAGCCCAAACCGCCTAGCGAGCGGGGAGACCCAGTACTTC.

This clone came up a few times. The chain recombines TRBV5-1 with TRBJ1-1; 8 bases align to TRBD1. Trimming removed 3 bases from V and 1 base from J; junction bases left unmatched: 2. The CDR3 has 14 amino acids. Germline loops: CDR1 SGHRS, CDR2 YFSETQ. The DNA for the CDR3 is TGCGCCAGCAGCTCCGGGACAGGGAACACTGAAGCTTTCTTT. This gives the protein CASSSGTGNTEAFF.

The CDR3 nucleotides are TGTGCCAGCAGCGTAGCGGCGGGGCACTATGGCTACACCTTC. Translating it yields CASSVAAGHYGYTF. The rearrangement uses TRBV9 and TRBJ1-2, with TRBD1 as a possible D gene (5 bases). V gave up 0 bases and J gave up 3 bases, with 9 bases separating them. The CDR3 has 14 residues. Germline V CDR1 and CDR2: SGDLS, YYNGEE.

J is TRBJ1-5 and V is TRBV7-9; D might be TRBD1 (6 bases). Trimming took 0 bases from V and 0 from J, leaving 18 bases between them. The CDR3 spans 19 residues. Germline loops: CDR1 SEHNR, CDR2 FQNEAQ (reference sequence). The CDR3 is CASSLAPWQGPNSNQPQHF. CDR3 coding DNA: TGTGCCAGCAGCTTAGCGCCGTGGCAGGGGCCCAATAGCAATCAGCCCCAGCATTTT.

V is TRBV20-1 and J is TRBJ1-2; 9 bases are shared with TRBD1. V dropped 5 bases and J dropped 8; count of bases not matched to a gene: 3. This CDR3 is 11 amino acids long. Germline lookup yields CDR1 DFQATT and CDR2 SNEGSKA (reference sequence). This CDR3 reads CSAGQGRGYTF. For the CDR3, the DNA is TGCAGTGCTGGACAGGGGAGAGGCTACACCTTC.

The chain couples TRBV6-5 to TRBJ1-4, with D possibly being TRBD1 (6 bases). With 6 bases removed from V and 3 bases from J, the gap between germline ends came to 14 bases. The CDR3 totals 15 residues. From germline, CDR1 is MNHEY and CDR2 SVGAGI. CDR3 protein: CASSVSGAPNEKLFF. DNA of the CDR3: TGTGCCAGCAGCGTATCAGGGGCCCCTAATGAAAAACTGTTTTTT.

This rearrangement joins TRBV27 to TRBJ1-4; 7 positions agree with TRBD1. The V gene end was trimmed by 5 bases and the J gene end by 0 bases; junction bases not matched to a gene: 3. CDR3 size: 15 residues. CDR1 and CDR2 from the germline V gene are MNHEY and SMNVEV (reference sequence). In DNA form, the CDR3 reads TGTGCCAGCAGTCCCGGGACAGCAACTAATGAAAAACTGTTTTTT. Amino acid sequence: CASSPGTATNEKLFF.

This clone was seen a single time. The chain is built from TRBV19 and TRBJ2-5, with TRBD2 matching over 8 bases. V was clipped by 4 bases and J by 5 bases; unmatched bases: 15. The germline CDR1 and CDR2 sequences are LNHDA and SQIVND (reference sequence). CDR3 length: 17 amino acids. CDR3 in amino acids: CASSTDRVSGGSETQYF. In nucleotides, the CDR3 is TGTGCCAGTAGTACCGACCGCGTGTCGGGGGGGTCCGAGACCCAGTACTTC.

This chain links TRBV24-1 with TRBJ2-5; 8 nucleotides line up with TRBD2. The CDR3 totals 17 residues. Germline loops: CDR1 KGHDR, CDR2 SFDVKD. The J segment lost 4 bases and the V segment lost 2 bases, leaving 11 bases of the junction unmatched. The CDR3 here is CATSDSASGSFGETQYF. CDR3 DNA: TGTGCCACCAGTGATTCGGCTAGCGGGTCCTTTGGAGAGACCCAGTACTTC.

With regard to this clone: One end of the junction is discordant with germline, which a read error may explain. V gene TRBV3-1 (or the pseudogene TRBV3-2) combines with J gene TRBJ1-4, with D maybe TRBD1 (5 bases). CDR1 and CDR2 from the germline V gene are LGHDT and YNNKEL (reference sequence). The CDR3 spans 14 residues. For the CDR3, the DNA is TGTGCCAGCAACCAAGGGACGGGAGGTGAAAAACTGTTTTTT. This encodes CASNQGTGGEKLFF.

The gene calls are TRBV29-1 and TRBJ2-7, with TRBD2 matching 8 bases. The CDR3 extends over 13 amino acids. V shed 5 bases and J 5 bases; nucleotides not matched to a gene: 8. Germline V CDR1 and CDR2: SQVTM, ANQGSEA. The CDR3 is CSVRTGGGHEQYF. The CDR3 bases are TGCAGCGTTAGGACGGGAGGGGGACACGAGCAGTACTTC.

This clone turned up a few times. The rearrangement uses TRBV9 and TRBJ2-7, with 7 bases matching TRBD2. V was pared by 4 bases and J by 6 bases, with 10 bases of the junction left unmatched. Per germline, CDR1 SGDLS and CDR2 YYNGEE. This CDR3 region has 14 residues. The CDR3 sequence is CASSRGSGESEQYF. In DNA form, the CDR3 reads TGTGCCAGCAGCCGAGGGAGCGGGGAGAGCGAGCAGTACTTC.

Only one count was recorded for this clone. V is TRBV20-1 and J is TRBJ1-1; a possible D gene is TRBD1 (5 bases). V was pared by 2 bases and J by 7 bases, with 8 bases between. This CDR3 is built from 11 residues. Germline V gene sequence: CDR1 DFQATT, CDR2 SNEGSKA (reference sequence). Written as DNA, the CDR3 is TGCAGTGCTAGAAAGGGGTATGAAGCTTTCTTT. Amino acids: CSARKGYEAFF.

This rearrangement joins TRBV7-3 to TRBJ2-3; perhaps TRBD1 as D (7 bases). Deletions cut 7 bases from V and 0 bases from J, with 14 bases between. CDR3 size: 15 residues. Germline loops: CDR1 SGHTA, CDR2 FQGTGA. The CDR3 region is CASTRRGLSTDTQYF. CDR3 bases: TGTGCCAGCACCCGGAGGGGGCTGAGCACAGATACGCAGTATTTT.